This entry lists 6 T cell receptor beta chains sequenced from one sample in a study of blood T cell repertoires in COVID-19. TCRdb's table, derived via immunoSEQ multiplex PCR, lists solely in-frame clones and lacks some. The table records about 180,000 clones, under 85% of them present only once. Sequencing was performed on peripheral blood. Source of these receptors: a man older than 75 with COVID-19, enrolled during active disease.

This chain's CDR3 is CASSPGHNQPQHF. CDR3 sequence (DNA): TGTGCCAGCTCACCGGGACACAATCAGCCCCAGCATTTT. The chain carries TRBV18 and TRBJ1-5; tentative D call: TRBD1 (6 bases). Deletions cut 3 bases from V and 3 bases from J, with 6 bases between. This CDR3 spans 13 amino acids. CDR1 and CDR2 from the germline V gene are KGHSH and LQKENI.

The J gene is TRBJ2-3, the V gene TRBV12-5, with 7 bases that match TRBD1. J gave up 4 bases and V 1 base, and 2 bases lay outside the gene matches. Germline-derived CDR1 and CDR2 are LGHNT and FRNRAP. This CDR3 region has 14 residues. CDR3: CASGLGQGPDTQYF. In DNA, the CDR3 is TGTGCTAGTGGTTTGGGACAGGGTCCAGATACGCAGTATTTT.

The V call is TRBV9, the J call TRBJ2-7; no reliable D call. The CDR3 is 12 residues long. Between the trimmed V and J ends, which lost 4 bases and 6 bases, there was a span of 11 bases. CDR1 and CDR2 from the germline V gene are SGDLS and YYNGEE. The CDR3 here is CASSRRFSEQYF. The CDR3 DNA sequence: TGTGCCAGCAGCCGTCGGTTCTCCGAGCAGTACTTC.

The chain combines TRBV4-1 with TRBJ1-1, with D maybe TRBD1 (5 bases). Germline V CDR1 and CDR2: MGHRA, YSYEKL. The CDR3 is 14 amino acids. The ends were cut back, 0 bases at V and 5 bases at J, with 10 bases in the middle. The CDR3 region has the DNA TGCGCCAGCAGCCAAGATGGGGGAGGGACTGAAGCTTTCTTT. Translation: CASSQDGGGTEAFF.

The V call is TRBV2, the J call TRBJ2-3, with D perhaps TRBD1 (5 bases). Trimming took 9 bases from V and 0 from J, leaving 13 bases between them. Germline V CDR1 and CDR2: SNHLY, FYNNEI. The CDR3 sequence is 14 residues long. The CDR3 DNA reads as TGTGCCAGTAACAGGAGCCCTAGCACAGATACGCAGTATTTT. It specifies CASNRSPSTDTQYF.

This rearrangement joins TRBV24-1 to TRBJ1-2; TRBD1 aligns across 9 bases. The V gene's germline CDR1 is KGHDR and CDR2 SFDVKD. The CDR3 consists of 16 residues. After removal of 3 bases from V and 2 bases from J, the junction contained 6 bases not matched to a gene. The CDR3 region is CATSDLWDRVNYGYTF. The CDR3 coding sequence is TGTGCCACCAGTGATCTATGGGACAGGGTGAACTATGGCTACACCTTC.